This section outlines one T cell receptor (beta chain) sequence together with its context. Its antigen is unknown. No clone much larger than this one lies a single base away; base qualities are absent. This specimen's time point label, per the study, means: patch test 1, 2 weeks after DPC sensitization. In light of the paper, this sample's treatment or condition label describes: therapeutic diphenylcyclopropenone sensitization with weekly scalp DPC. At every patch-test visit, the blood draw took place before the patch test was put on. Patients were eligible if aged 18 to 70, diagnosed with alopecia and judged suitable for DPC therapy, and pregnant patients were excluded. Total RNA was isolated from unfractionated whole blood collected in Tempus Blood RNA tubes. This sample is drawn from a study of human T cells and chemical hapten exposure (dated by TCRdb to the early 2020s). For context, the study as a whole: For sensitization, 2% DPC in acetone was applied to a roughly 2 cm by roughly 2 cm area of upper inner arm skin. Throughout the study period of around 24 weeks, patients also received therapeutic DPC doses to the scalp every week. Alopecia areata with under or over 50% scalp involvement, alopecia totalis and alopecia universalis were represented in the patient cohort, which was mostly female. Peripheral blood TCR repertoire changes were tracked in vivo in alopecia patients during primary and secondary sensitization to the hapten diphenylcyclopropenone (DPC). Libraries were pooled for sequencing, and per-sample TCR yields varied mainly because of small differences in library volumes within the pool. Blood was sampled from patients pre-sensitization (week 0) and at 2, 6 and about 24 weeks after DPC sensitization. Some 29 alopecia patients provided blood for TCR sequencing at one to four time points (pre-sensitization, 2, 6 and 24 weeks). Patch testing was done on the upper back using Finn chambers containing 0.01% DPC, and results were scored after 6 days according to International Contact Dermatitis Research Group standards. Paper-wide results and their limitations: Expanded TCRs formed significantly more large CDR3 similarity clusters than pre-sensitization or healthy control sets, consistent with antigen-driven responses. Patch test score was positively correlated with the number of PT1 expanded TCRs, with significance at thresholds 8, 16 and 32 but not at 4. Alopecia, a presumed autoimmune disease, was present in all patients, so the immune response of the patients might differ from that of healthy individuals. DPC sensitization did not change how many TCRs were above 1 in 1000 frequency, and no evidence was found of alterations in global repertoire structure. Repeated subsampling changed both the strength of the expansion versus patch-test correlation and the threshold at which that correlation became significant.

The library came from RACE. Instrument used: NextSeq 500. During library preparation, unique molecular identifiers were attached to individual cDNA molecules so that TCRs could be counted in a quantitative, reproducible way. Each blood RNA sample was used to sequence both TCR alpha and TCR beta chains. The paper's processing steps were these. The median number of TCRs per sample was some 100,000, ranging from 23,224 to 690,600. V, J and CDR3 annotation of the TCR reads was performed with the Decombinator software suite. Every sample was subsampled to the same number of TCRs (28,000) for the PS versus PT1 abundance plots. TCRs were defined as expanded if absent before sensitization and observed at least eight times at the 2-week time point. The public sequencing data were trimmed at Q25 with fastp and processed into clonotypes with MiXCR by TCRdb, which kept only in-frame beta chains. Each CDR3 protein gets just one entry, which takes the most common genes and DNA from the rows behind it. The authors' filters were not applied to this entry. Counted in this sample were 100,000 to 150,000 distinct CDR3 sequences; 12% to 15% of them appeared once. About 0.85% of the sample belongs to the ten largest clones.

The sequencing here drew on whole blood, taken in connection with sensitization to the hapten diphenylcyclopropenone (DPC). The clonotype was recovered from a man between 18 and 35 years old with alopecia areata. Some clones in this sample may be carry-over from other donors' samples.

The DNA sequence follows: TGCAGTGCTAGAGTCAGAAGATCCACTGAAGCTTTCTTT. Translation gives CSARVRRSTEAFF. The chain couples TRBV20-1 to TRBJ1-1; no D gene call is confident. V loses 1 base, J loses 4 bases, and the germline ends lie 10 bases apart. CDR1 and CDR2, per the germline V gene (reference sequence), are DFQATT and SNEGSKA. The CDR3, cysteine through phenylalanine, is 13 amino acids long. Only the CDR3 DNA is retained, 39 bases long and in frame from the first base.